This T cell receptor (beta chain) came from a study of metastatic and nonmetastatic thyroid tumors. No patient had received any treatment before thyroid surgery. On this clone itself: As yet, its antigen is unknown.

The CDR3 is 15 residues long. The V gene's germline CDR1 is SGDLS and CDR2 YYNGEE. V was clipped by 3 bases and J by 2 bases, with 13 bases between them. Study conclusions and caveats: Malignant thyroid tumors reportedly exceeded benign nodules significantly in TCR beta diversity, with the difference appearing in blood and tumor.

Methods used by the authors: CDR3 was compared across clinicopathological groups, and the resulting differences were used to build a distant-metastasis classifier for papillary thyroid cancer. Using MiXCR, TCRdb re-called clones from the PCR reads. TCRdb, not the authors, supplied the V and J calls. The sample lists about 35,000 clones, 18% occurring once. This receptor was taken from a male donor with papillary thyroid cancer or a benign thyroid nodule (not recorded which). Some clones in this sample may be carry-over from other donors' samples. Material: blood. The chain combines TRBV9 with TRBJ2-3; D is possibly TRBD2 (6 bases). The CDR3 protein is CASSEVGSPTDTQYF. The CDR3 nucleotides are TGTGCCAGCAGCGAGGTCGGGAGTCCCACAGATACGCAGTATTTT. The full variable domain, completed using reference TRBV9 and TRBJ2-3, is DSGVTQTPKHLITATGQRVTLRCSPRSGDLSVYWYQQSLDQGLQFLIQYYNGEERAKGNILERFSAQQFPDLHSELNLSSLELGDSALYFCASSEVGSPTDTQYFGPGTRLTVL.